This TCR beta chain is drawn from a study of cytomegalovirus exposure and HLA in healthy donors. CDR1 and CDR2 (germline): LNHDA, SQIVND (reference sequence). V was cut by 7 bases and J by 5 bases, with 14 bases left in between. The CDR3 loop spans 13 amino acids. The protocol was immunoSEQ multiplex PCR, while the TCRdb copy is restricted to in-frame clones and leaves out a portion. The sample includes 120,000 or so clones, 85% to 90% seen only once; the top ten take roughly 1.9%. The origin of this receptor is a woman younger than 45 in good health and CMV-seronegative. The rearrangement joins TRBV19 to TRBJ1-1; no definite D call. The sequenced sample was PBMCs. CDR3 loop: CASTTGVGTEAFF. CDR3 bases: TGTGCCAGTACCACGGGAGTGGGAACTGAAGCTTTCTTT. The full variable domain, in which reference TRBV19 and TRBJ1-1 provide the parts outside the CDR3, is DGGITQSPKYLFRKEGQNVTLSCEQNLNHDAMYWYRQDPGQGLRLIYYSQIVNDFQKGDIAEGYSVSREKKESFPLTVTSAQKNPTAFYLCASTTGVGTEAFFGQGTRLTVV.